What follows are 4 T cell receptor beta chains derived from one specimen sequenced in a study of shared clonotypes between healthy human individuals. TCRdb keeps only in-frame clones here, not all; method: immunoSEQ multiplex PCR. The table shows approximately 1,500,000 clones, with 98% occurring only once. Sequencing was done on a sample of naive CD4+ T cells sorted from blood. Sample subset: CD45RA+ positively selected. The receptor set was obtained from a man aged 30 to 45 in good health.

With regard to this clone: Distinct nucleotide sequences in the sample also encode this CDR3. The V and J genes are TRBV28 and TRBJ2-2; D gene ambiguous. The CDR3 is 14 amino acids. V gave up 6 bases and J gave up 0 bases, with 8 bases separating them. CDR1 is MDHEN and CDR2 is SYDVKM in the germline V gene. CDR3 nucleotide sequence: TGTGCCAGCAGCCTGGGTACGAACACCGGGGAGCTGTTTTTT. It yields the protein CASSLGTNTGELFF. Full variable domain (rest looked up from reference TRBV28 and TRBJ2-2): DVKVTQSSRYLVKRTGEKVFLECVQDMDHENMFWYRQDPGLGLRLIYFSYDVKMKEKGDIPEGYSVSREKKERFSLILESASTNQTSMYLCASSLGTNTGELFFGEGSRLTVL.

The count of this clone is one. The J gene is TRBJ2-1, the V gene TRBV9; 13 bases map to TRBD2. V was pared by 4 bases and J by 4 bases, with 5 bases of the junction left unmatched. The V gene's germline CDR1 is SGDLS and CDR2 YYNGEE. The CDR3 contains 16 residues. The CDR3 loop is CASSPGTSGKYNEQFF. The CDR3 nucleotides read TGTGCCAGCAGCCCCGGGACTAGCGGGAAGTACAATGAGCAGTTCTTC.

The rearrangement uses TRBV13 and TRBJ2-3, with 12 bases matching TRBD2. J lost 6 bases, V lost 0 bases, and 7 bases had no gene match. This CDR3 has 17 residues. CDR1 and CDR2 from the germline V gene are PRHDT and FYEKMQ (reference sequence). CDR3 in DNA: TGTGCCAGCAGCTTAGGCCAACTAGCGGGAGGCAGGGATACGCAGTATTTT. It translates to CASSLGQLAGGRDTQYF.

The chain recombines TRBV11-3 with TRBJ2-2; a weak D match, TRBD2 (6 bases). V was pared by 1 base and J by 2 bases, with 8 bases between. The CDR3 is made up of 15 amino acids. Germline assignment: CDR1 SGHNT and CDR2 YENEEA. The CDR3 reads CASSLGGTNTGELFF. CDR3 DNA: TGTGCCAGCAGCTTAGGAGGGACTAACACCGGGGAGCTGTTTTTT.